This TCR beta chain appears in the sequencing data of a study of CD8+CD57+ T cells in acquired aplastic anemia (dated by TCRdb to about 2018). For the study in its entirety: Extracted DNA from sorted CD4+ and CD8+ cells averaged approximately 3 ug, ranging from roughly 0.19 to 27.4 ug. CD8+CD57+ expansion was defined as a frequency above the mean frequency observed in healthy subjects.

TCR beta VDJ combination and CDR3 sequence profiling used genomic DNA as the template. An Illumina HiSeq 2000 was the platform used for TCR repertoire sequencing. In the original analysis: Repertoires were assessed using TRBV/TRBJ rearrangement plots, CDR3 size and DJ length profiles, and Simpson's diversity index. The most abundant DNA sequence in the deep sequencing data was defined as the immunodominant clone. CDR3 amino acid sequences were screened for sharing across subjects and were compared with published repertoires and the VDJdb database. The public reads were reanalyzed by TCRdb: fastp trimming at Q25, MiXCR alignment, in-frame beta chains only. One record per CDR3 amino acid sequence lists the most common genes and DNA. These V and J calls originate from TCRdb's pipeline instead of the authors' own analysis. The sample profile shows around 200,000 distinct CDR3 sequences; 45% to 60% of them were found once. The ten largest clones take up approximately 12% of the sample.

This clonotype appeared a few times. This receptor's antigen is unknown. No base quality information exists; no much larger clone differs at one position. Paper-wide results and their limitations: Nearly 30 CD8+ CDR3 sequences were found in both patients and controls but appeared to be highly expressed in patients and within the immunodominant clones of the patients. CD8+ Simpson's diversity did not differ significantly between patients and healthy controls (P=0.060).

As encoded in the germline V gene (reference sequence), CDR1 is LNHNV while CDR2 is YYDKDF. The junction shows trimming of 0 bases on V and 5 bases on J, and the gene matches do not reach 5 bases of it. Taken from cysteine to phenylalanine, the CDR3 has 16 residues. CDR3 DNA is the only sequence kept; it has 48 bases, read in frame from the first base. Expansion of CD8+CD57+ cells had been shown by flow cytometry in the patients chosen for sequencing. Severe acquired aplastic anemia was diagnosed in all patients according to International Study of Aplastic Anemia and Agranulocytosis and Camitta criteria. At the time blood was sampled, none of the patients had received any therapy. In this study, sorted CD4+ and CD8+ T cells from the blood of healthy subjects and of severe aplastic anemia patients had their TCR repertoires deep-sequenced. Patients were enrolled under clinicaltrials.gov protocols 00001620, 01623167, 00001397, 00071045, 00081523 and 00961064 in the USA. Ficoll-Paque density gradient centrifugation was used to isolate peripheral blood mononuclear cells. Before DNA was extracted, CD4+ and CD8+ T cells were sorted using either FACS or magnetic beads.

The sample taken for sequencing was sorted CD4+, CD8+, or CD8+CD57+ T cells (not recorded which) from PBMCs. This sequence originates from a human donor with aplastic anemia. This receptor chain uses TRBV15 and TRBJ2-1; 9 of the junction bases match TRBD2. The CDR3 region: CATSRDTSSGNNEQFF. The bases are TGTGCCACCAGCAGAGATACGTCTAGCGGGAACAATGAGCAGTTCTTC.